The rows below give T cell receptor beta chains drawn from one sample of a study of T cell changes during pregnancy in multiple sclerosis. This table comes from immunoSEQ multiplex PCR, and its TCRdb copy is limited to in-frame clones, with some not included. The sample consists of tens of thousands of clones, 75% to 90% of them appearing once. The sample consisted of CD4+ T cells from peripheral blood mononuclear cells, taken in the first trimester of pregnancy. The receptors here all came from a female donor in good health, enrolled as a control in a pregnancy study. Both conserved end residues are part of each CDR3. The D gene is left open where the match is weak. Some rows mark clone size as missing; the rest say once, few, many or name a class of expanded clone.

clone size	J gene	V gene	D gene	CDR3 protein	CDR3 DNA
NA	TRBJ1-5	TRBV27	NA	CASGSLGGAYQPQHF	TGTGCCAGCGGATCCCTAGGGGGGGCTTATCAGCCCCAGCATTTT
NA	TRBJ2-7	TRBV28	NA	CASSPYLDKMNEQYF	TGTGCCAGCAGTCCCTACTTGGACAAGATGAACGAGCAGTACTTC
NA	TRBJ1-2	TRBV5-1	TRBD1	CASSLGGTDGYTF	TGCGCCAGCAGCTTGGGCGGGACAGACGGCTACACCTTC
few	TRBJ1-1	TRBV19	NA	CASSTRTAEAFF	TGTGCCAGTAGTACGCGGACAGCTGAAGCTTTCTTT
NA	TRBJ1-2	TRBV28	NA	CASSLGQGLSGYTF	TGTGCCAGCAGTTTGGGGCAGGGACTGAGCGGCTACACCTTC
NA	TRBJ2-1	TRBV6-5	TRBD1	CASSPGQGIEQFF	TGTGCCAGCAGCCCGGGACAGGGAATTGAGCAGTTCTTC
once	TRBJ1-2	TRBV2	NA	CASRRGSDYGYTF	TGTGCCAGCAGGAGGGGGAGCGACTATGGCTACACCTTC
NA	TRBJ2-7	TRBV11-3	TRBD1	CASSLGTGSYEQYF	TGTGCCAGCAGCTTAGGGACAGGCTCCTACGAGCAGTACTTC
NA	TRBJ1-4	TRBV5-4	TRBD1	CASSLEGQANEKLFF	TGTGCCAGCAGCTTGGAGGGACAGGCTAATGAAAAACTGTTTTTT
NA	TRBJ1-1	TRBV19	NA	CASSSPGNTEAFF	TGTGCCAGTAGTTCCCCAGGGAACACTGAAGCTTTCTTT
NA	TRBJ1-1	TRBV5-6	NA	CASSAEWGRAFF	TGTGCCAGCAGCGCGGAGTGGGGGAGGGCTTTCTTT
NA	TRBJ2-2	TRBV7-8	TRBD2	CASSPYRVTSGVTGELFF	TGTGCCAGCAGCCCCTATAGGGTGACTAGCGGGGTCACCGGGGAGCTGTTTTTT
NA	TRBJ2-1	TRBV20-1	NA	CRGDRLNEQFF	TGCAGAGGCGACAGGCTCAATGAGCAGTTCTTC
NA	TRBJ2-3	TRBV13	TRBD2	CASSQGLAGVYTQYF	TGTGCCAGCAGCCAGGGACTAGCGGGAGTGTATACGCAGTATTTT
NA	TRBJ1-5	TRBV7-2	NA	CASSRDSQPQHF	TGTGCCAGCAGCCGTGACTCCCAGCCCCAGCATTTT
NA	TRBJ2-5	TRBV19	TRBD2	CASSISVSGGETQYF	TGTGCCAGTAGTATTTCGGTTAGCGGGGGAGAGACCCAGTACTTC
NA	TRBJ2-6	TRBV5-1	NA	CASSLDSFSGANVLTF	TGCGCCAGCAGCTTGGACAGTTTCTCTGGGGCCAACGTCCTGACTTTC
NA	TRBJ1-3	TRBV28	NA	CASTLGGTGNTIYF	TGTGCCAGCACCCTAGGAGGGACTGGAAACACCATATATTTT
NA	TRBJ1-6	TRBV5-1	NA	CASSGSLTNSPLHF	TGCGCCAGCAGCGGGAGCCTGACTAATTCACCCCTCCACTTT
NA	TRBJ2-1	TRBV28	NA	CASSPTGFNEQFF	TGTGCCAGCAGTCCAACAGGGTTCAATGAGCAGTTCTTC
NA	TRBJ2-5	TRBV25-1	NA	CASSLFGSGTETQYF	TGTGCCAGCAGTCTTTTCGGGAGTGGGACGGAGACCCAGTACTTC
NA	TRBJ2-3	TRBV5-4	TRBD2	CASSLGSAGGLTDTQYF	TGTGCCAGCAGCTTGGGGAGCGCGGGGGGCCTCACAGATACGCAGTATTTT
NA	TRBJ2-2	TRBV19	NA	CATKEGGGGIGELFF	TGTGCCACCAAAGAAGGGGGGGGCGGGATCGGGGAGCTGTTTTTT
NA	TRBJ2-7	TRBV6-5	TRBD2	CASSRGLAGNYEQYF	TGTGCCAGCAGTCGGGGACTAGCGGGAAACTACGAGCAGTACTTC
NA	TRBJ1-2	TRBV5-1	NA	CASSLDRDYGYTF	TGCGCCAGCAGCTTGGACAGGGACTATGGCTACACCTTC
NA	TRBJ2-5	TRBV6-1	NA	CASSRGETQYF	TGTGCCAGCTCCCGAGGAGAGACCCAGTACTTC
NA	TRBJ2-2	TRBV10-3	TRBD2	CAGRAGATGELFF	TGTGCCGGCCGAGCGGGGGCCACCGGGGAGCTGTTTTTT
NA	TRBJ2-1	TRBV2	NA	CASSFEELDLDEQFF	TGTGCCAGCAGTTTTGAGGAATTAGATCTCGATGAGCAGTTCTTC
NA	TRBJ1-5	TRBV18	TRBD1	CASSPGQVSQPQHF	TGTGCCAGCTCACCGGGACAGGTGAGCCAGCCCCAGCATTTT
NA	TRBJ2-7	TRBV5-6	NA	CASRRTAQSYEQYF	TGTGCCAGCAGACGGACAGCCCAATCCTACGAGCAGTACTTC
few	TRBJ2-1	TRBV29-1	NA	CSADTGTQLTYNEQFF	TGCAGCGCCGACACAGGGACCCAACTAACCTACAATGAGCAGTTCTTC
NA	TRBJ2-7	TRBV5-1	TRBD1	CASSSTAGQAFSYEQYF	TGCGCCAGCAGCTCCACAGCCGGACAGGCCTTCTCCTACGAGCAGTACTTC
NA	TRBJ2-5	TRBV9	TRBD1	CASSKQGARQETQYF	TGTGCCAGCAGCAAGCAGGGGGCGAGGCAAGAGACCCAGTACTTC
medium-sized	TRBJ1-2	TRBV29-1	TRBD1	CSVLKAQGPRGYTF	TGCAGCGTTCTTAAAGCACAGGGGCCGCGGGGCTACACCTTC
few	TRBJ1-1	TRBV29-1	NA	CSVSDSANTEAFF	TGCAGCGTTTCGGACAGCGCGAACACTGAAGCTTTCTTT
few	TRBJ2-5	TRBV27	NA	CASSPRAKGAGAPETQYF	TGTGCCAGCAGCCCCAGGGCGAAAGGGGCAGGGGCCCCAGAGACCCAGTACTTC
NA	TRBJ2-2	TRBV30	TRBD2	CAWKLAGTPGELFF	TGTGCCTGGAAACTAGCGGGTACGCCCGGGGAGCTGTTTTTT
NA	TRBJ2-7	TRBV7-2	NA	CASSPMSGYEQYF	TGTGCCAGCAGTCCCATGAGTGGTTACGAGCAGTACTTC
NA	TRBJ1-5	TRBV5-3	NA	CARRLDIRNYSNQPQHF	TGTGCCAGAAGGCTGGACATTCGGAACTATAGCAATCAGCCCCAGCATTTT
NA	TRBJ2-1	TRBV10-1	TRBD2	CASSELLAGGEQFF	TGCGCCAGCAGTGAGTTGTTGGCGGGAGGTGAGCAGTTCTTC
medium-sized	TRBJ1-6	TRBV7-2	NA	CASSFEQGAKKTLHF	TGTGCCAGCAGCTTCGAACAGGGCGCCAAGAAAACCCTCCACTTT
NA	TRBJ2-3	TRBV5-1	NA	CASSLGRGPDTQYF	TGCGCCAGCAGCCTGGGGAGGGGGCCAGATACGCAGTATTTT
NA	TRBJ2-1	TRBV11-2	TRBD2	CASSSLLAGGPGEQFF	TGTGCCAGCAGCTCCCTACTAGCGGGAGGGCCGGGTGAGCAGTTCTTC
NA	TRBJ2-7	TRBV6-5	NA	CASSRPSQVSYEQYF	TGTGCCAGCAGCCGACCGTCGCAGGTCTCTTACGAGCAGTACTTC
NA	TRBJ2-7	TRBV9	TRBD1	CASSVAPGTGFSEQYF	TGTGCCAGCAGCGTAGCTCCAGGGACAGGGTTTAGCGAGCAGTACTTC
NA	TRBJ2-3	TRBV30	TRBD2	CAWSVRGGRGSDTQYF	TGTGCCTGGAGTGTACGGGGCGGGAGGGGGTCAGATACGCAGTATTTT
NA	TRBJ2-3	TRBV6-4	NA	CASSDADYTDTQYF	TGTGCCAGCAGTGACGCCGACTACACAGATACGCAGTATTTT
NA	TRBJ1-1	TRBV7-9	NA	CAAGGTEAFF	TGTGCCGCCGGCGGGACTGAAGCTTTCTTT
NA	TRBJ2-7	TRBV7-3	TRBD1	CASSLTGNSYEQYF	TGTGCCAGCAGCTTGACAGGGAACTCCTACGAGCAGTACTTC
NA	TRBJ2-1	TRBV30	TRBD1	CAWSLDRGEYNEQFF	TGTGCCTGGAGCCTCGACAGGGGAGAGTACAATGAGCAGTTCTTC
NA	TRBJ2-1	TRBV13	TRBD2	CASKIRRGGPSVANSYNEQFF	TGTGCCAGCAAAATAAGGCGGGGGGGCCCAAGTGTCGCAAACTCCTACAATGAGCAGTTCTTC
NA	TRBJ1-2	TRBV4-1	NA	CASSTRQLAYDYGYTF	TGCGCCAGCAGCACCCGACAGTTGGCCTACGACTATGGCTACACCTTC
NA	TRBJ1-2	TRBV5-1	NA	CASSLGKDSVYGYTF	TGCGCCAGCAGCTTGGGTAAGGACTCGGTATATGGCTACACCTTC
NA	TRBJ2-7	TRBV28	TRBD1	CASRPQGALGYEQYF	TGTGCCAGCAGGCCTCAGGGGGCTCTAGGATACGAGCAGTACTTC